This T cell receptor beta chain was sequenced during a study of shared clonotypes between healthy human individuals. Looking at the study overall: For every donor, three CD4 naive, three CD4 memory, two CD8 naive and one CD8 memory plates were used.

The authors ran the assay at deep level. Authors' data handling: Junction-only sequences without quality scores were provided by ImmunoSEQ, so filtering was different. The table came from immunoSEQ multiplex PCR; TCRdb's copy has only in-frame clones and leaves some out. V, J and clone size were drawn from that table, and D and trimming were deduced from the DNA. The repertoire has about 1,900,000 clones, approximately 95% of them found once; the top ten carry 1.2%. Germline V gene sequence: CDR1 SGDLS, CDR2 YYNGEE. Trimming stripped 4 bases from V and 5 bases from J, with 13 bases between. The CDR3 runs 13 residues. Naive CD8 cells comprised CD45RO-negative, CCR7-positively selected cells, excluding terminally differentiated effector memory CD45RA+ cells. Donors included only healthy HIV-negative adults lacking recent acute infections or vaccinations.

The rearrangement joins TRBV9 to TRBJ2-7, with D perhaps being TRBD1 or TRBD2 (5 bases each). The TCR was taken from a man aged 18 to 29 in good health. The source material was naive CD8+ T cells sorted from blood. The CDR3: CASSRREGNEQYF. CDR3 DNA sequence: TGTGCCAGCAGCCGACGAGAGGGGAACGAGCAGTACTTC. The full variable domain, in which reference TRBV9 and TRBJ2-7 provide the parts outside the CDR3, is DSGVTQTPKHLITATGQRVTLRCSPRSGDLSVYWYQQSLDQGLQFLIQYYNGEERAKGNILERFSAQQFPDLHSELNLSSLELGDSALYFCASSRREGNEQYFGPGTRLTVT.